The clone carrying this T cell receptor (beta chain) was detected a few times. The source of the sample is a study of identical twins. V was pared by 0 bases and J by 6 bases, with 12 bases between. This CDR3 is 15 amino acids long. Germline V CDR1 and CDR2: SGHAT, FQNNGV. Template switching created a universal primer site, and the cDNA included unique molecular identifiers. From the 5' RACE reads, TCRdb called clonotypes with MiXCR, one entry per CDR3 protein. The sample yields around 530,000 distinct CDR3 sequences, roughly 15% seen once. These same records also appear under a second study, on yellow fever vaccine responses in identical twins.

V and J are TRBV11-2 and TRBJ1-5; D gene ambiguous. The sequence was collected from a woman between 18 and 30 years old in good health. Sequencing was carried out using CD4+ T cells sorted from blood. CDR3 residues: CASSLEREGSQPQHF. The CDR3 DNA sequence: TGTGCCAGCAGCTTAGAGCGGGAGGGTAGTCAGCCCCAGCATTTT.